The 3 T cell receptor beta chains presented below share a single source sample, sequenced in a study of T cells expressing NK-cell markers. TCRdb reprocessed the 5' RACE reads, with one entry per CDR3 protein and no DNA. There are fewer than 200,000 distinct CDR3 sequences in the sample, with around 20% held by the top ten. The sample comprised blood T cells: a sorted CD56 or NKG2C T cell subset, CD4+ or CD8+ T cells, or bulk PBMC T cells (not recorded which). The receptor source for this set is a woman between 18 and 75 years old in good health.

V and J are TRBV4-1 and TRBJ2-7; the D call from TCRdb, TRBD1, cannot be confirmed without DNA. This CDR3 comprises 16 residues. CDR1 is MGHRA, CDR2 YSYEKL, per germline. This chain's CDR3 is CASSQGGRGISYEQYF.

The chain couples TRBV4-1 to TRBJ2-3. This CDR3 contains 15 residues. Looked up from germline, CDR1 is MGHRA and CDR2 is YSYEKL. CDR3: CASSQGPASTDTQYF.

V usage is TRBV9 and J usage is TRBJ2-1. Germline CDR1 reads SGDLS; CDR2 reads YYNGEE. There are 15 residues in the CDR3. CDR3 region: CASSVDDGSYNEQFF. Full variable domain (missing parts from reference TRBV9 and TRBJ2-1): DSGVTQTPKHLITATGQRVTLRCSPRSGDLSVYWYQQSLDQGLQFLIQYYNGEERAKGNILERFSAQQFPDLHSELNLSSLELGDSALYFCASSVDDGSYNEQFFGPGTRLTVL.